Reported below is one T cell receptor beta chain. Its matching antigen is unknown. The data were taken from a study of CD8 T cells in ankylosing spondylitis. Libraries of TCR beta came from quantitative 5'-RACE with molecular barcodes. TCRdb fed the 5' RACE reads into MiXCR, producing one record per CDR3 protein. The sample includes 670,000 or so distinct CDR3 sequences, under 20% of them seen just once. The study, taken as a whole, reports: A TCR beta motif of eight or nine highly homologous variants seemed to mark ankylosing spondylitis blood. Researchers reportedly found disease-linked clones significantly enriched in matched ankylosing spondylitis synovial fluid.

V was cut by 6 bases and J by 0 bases, with 20 bases left in between. Germline assignment: CDR1 DFQATT and CDR2 SNEGSKA (reference sequence). The CDR3 length is 16 residues. The sequenced sample was blood, either unsorted or a sorted T cell fraction (not recorded which). The chain has TRBV20-1 and TRBJ1-1, with D possibly matching TRBD1 (6 bases). This receptor was identified in a male donor with ankylosing spondylitis. The CDR3 loop reads CSAGGAGPGVNTEAFF. CDR3 DNA: TGCAGTGCAGGGGGGGCGGGTCCGGGGGTGAACACTGAAGCTTTCTTT.